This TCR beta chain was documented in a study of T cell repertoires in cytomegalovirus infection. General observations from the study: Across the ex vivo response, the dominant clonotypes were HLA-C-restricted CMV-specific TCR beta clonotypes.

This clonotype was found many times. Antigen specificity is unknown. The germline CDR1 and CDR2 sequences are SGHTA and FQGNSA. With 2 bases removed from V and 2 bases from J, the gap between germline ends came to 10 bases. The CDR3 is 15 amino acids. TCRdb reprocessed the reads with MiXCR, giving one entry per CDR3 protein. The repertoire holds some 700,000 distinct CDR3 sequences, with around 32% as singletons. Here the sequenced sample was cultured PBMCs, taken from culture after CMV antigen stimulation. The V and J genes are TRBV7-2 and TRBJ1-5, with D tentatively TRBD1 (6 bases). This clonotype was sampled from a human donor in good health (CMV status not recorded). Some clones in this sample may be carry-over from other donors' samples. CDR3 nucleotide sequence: TGTGCCAGCAGCTTATCACAGGGTGGCAATCAGCCCCAGCATTTT. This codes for CASSLSQGGNQPQHF.